Below, 14 T cell receptor beta chains from the same sample are listed, as sequenced in a study of identical twins. TCRdb reprocessed the 5' RACE reads with MiXCR, giving one entry per CDR3 protein. The table shows around 490,000 distinct CDR3 sequences, with roughly 13% occurring only once. The same data also went into a second study, on yellow fever vaccine responses in identical twins.

Sequences were obtained from CD4+ T cells sorted from blood. The receptors shown here come from a woman aged 18 to 35 in good health.

This clonotype was seen a few times. V gene TRBV5-5 combines with J gene TRBJ1-5; D is unresolved. V lost 0 bases and J 6 bases, leaving 13 bases between the germline ends. The length of the CDR3 is 15 residues. Germline CDR1 SGHKS, CDR2 YYEKEE (reference sequence). The DNA of the CDR3 is TGTGCCAGCAGCTTGGAGCCCGGGAGCGGTCAGCCCCAGCATTTT. It encodes CASSLEPGSGQPQHF.

The chain links TRBV7-6 to TRBJ1-4, with D perhaps matching TRBD1 (6 bases). Germline-derived CDR1 and CDR2 are SGHVS and FNYEAQ. Trimming removed 5 bases at V and 4 bases at J, with 11 bases between. The length of the CDR3 is 14 residues. The CDR3 here is CASSPRGLNEKLFF. CDR3 in DNA: TGTGCCAGCAGCCCCCGGGGGCTTAATGAAAAACTGTTTTTT.

The table lists this clonotype with many counts. The V gene is TRBV7-2, the J gene TRBJ2-3; TRBD1 matches at 8 bases. Per the germline V gene, CDR1 is SGHTA and CDR2 is FQGNSA. Trimming removed 5 bases from V and 5 bases from J; junction bases left unmatched: 6. The CDR3 runs 14 residues. CDR3 in DNA: TGTGCCAGCAGCCCCCGGACAGGGAAAGATACGCAGTATTTT. It is translated as CASSPRTGKDTQYF.

The V call is TRBV29-1, the J call TRBJ2-1, with 7 bases fitting TRBD2. Germline loops: CDR1 SQVTM, CDR2 ANQGSEA. Trimming removed 8 bases from V and 3 bases from J; junction bases left unmatched: 7. This CDR3 region has 13 residues. CDR3 nucleotides: TGCAGCTGCGGGAGAGGCGGCTACAATGAGCAGTTCTTC. Amino acids: CSCGRGGYNEQFF.

This clonotype showed up just a few times. The chain has TRBV29-1 and TRBJ2-5; TRBD2 aligns across 7 bases. Germline V gives CDR1 SQVTM, CDR2 ANQGSEA. The CDR3 is 13 amino acids. J gave up 5 bases and V 3 bases, and 6 bases lay outside the gene matches. The chain's CDR3 is CSVDPSGGETQYF. In DNA form, the CDR3 reads TGCAGCGTTGACCCTAGCGGCGGGGAGACCCAGTACTTC.

This clonotype was observed a few times. V and J are TRBV5-1 and TRBJ1-1; 8 nucleotides match TRBD1. Germline values: CDR1 SGHRS, CDR2 YFSETQ. J gave up 5 bases and V 2 bases, and 8 bases lay outside the gene matches. The CDR3 is 15 amino acids. Here the CDR3 reads CASSFQGARRTEAFF. Written as DNA, the CDR3 is TGCGCCAGCAGCTTTCAGGGGGCGCGTCGAACTGAAGCTTTCTTT.

CDR3: CASSQPGPLAGVWNEQFF. The CDR3 nucleotides read TGTGCCAGCAGCCAGCCGGGTCCCCTAGCGGGAGTTTGGAATGAGCAGTTCTTC. The J gene is TRBJ2-1, the V gene TRBV11-1; 10 positions match TRBD2. Looked up from germline, CDR1 is SGHAT and CDR2 is FQDESV (reference sequence). The V gene end was trimmed by 5 bases and the J gene end by 7 bases; junction bases not matched to a gene: 17. CDR3 size: 18 residues.

The V and J genes are TRBV29-1 and TRBJ1-2; tentative D call: TRBD1 (5 bases). CDR3 length: 13 residues. CDR1 and CDR2 (germline): SQVTM, ANQGSEA. The germline V and J ends were trimmed by 4 bases and 3 bases, with 12 bases remaining between them. CDR3 loop: CSVVADSYYGYTF. CDR3 nucleotides: TGCAGCGTTGTAGCCGACAGCTACTATGGCTACACCTTC.

This clonotype was recorded at least ten times. In DNA, the CDR3 is TGCGCCAGCAGCCGTACGGGATCCTACGAGCAGTACTTC. It is translated as CASSRTGSYEQYF. This chain joins TRBV5-1 and TRBJ2-7; perhaps TRBD2 as D (5 bases). The CDR3 totals 13 residues. Germline V CDR1 and CDR2: SGHRS, YFSETQ. Trimming removed 4 bases from V and 1 base from J, with 9 bases in between. Using reference TRBV5-1 and TRBJ2-7 for the parts outside the CDR3, the full variable domain is KAGVTQTPRYLIKTRGQQVTLSCSPISGHRSVSWYQQTPGQGLQFLFEYFSETQRNKGNFPGRFSGRQFSNSRSEMNVSTLELGDSALYLCASSRTGSYEQYFGPGTRLTVT.

There are many counts of this clonotype. This chain links TRBV12-3 or TRBV12-4 with TRBJ2-3, with a weak D call TRBD1 (7 bases). V was pared by 7 bases and J by 8 bases, with 19 bases between. The CDR3 has 14 amino acids. DNA for the CDR3: TGTGCCAGCACCCCTCAGGGGGGCCGCGCTACGCAGTATTTT. As protein: CASTPQGGRATQYF.

The rearrangement uses TRBV15 and TRBJ1-1; D perhaps matches TRBD1 (5 bases). Trimming pared 3 bases from V and 2 bases from J, leaving 13 bases between. This CDR3 contains 15 residues. Germline values: CDR1 LNHNV, CDR2 YYDKDF (reference sequence). The CDR3 DNA sequence: TGTGCCACCAGCAGTGGTGAACAGGCTAACACTGAAGCTTTCTTT. It is translated as CATSSGEQANTEAFF.

The chain recombines TRBV14 with TRBJ2-3; D is perhaps TRBD1 or TRBD2 (7 bases each). Germline V gene sequence: CDR1 SGHDN, CDR2 FVKESK. This CDR3 spans 16 amino acids. The V and J ends lost 4 bases and 2 bases respectively, with 16 bases between them. The CDR3 spells CASSPLTGRVTDTQYF. Here the CDR3 DNA reads TGTGCCAGCAGCCCCTTGACAGGGAGGGTCACAGATACGCAGTATTTT.

This clonotype was seen at least ten times. This chain joins TRBV12-3 or TRBV12-4 and TRBJ1-1; tentative D call: TRBD1 (6 bases). Deletions cut 10 bases from V and 6 bases from J, with 18 bases between. This CDR3 is built from 13 residues. The CDR3 region has the DNA TGTGCCATAAGGGCAGGGGTATTCGCTGAAGCTTTCTTT. Translating it yields CAIRAGVFAEAFF.

This clonotype was recorded at least ten times. The J gene is TRBJ1-5, the V gene TRBV6-6; 8 bases map to TRBD1. This CDR3 region has 16 residues. The V and J ends lost 7 bases and 4 bases, in that order; junction bases with no gene match: 12. CDR1 and CDR2 (germline): MNHNY, SVGAGI (reference sequence). The CDR3 DNA follows: TGTGCCAGCACCCGAATCCCAAGGACAGGGAATCAGCCCCAGCATTTT. It is translated as CASTRIPRTGNQPQHF.